The rows below give T cell receptor beta chains drawn from one sample of a study of shared clonotypes between healthy human individuals. Profiled with immunoSEQ multiplex PCR; TCRdb holds only in-frame clones, not every one. Among approximately 2.5 million clones listed, roughly nine tenths were seen once. Source material: naive CD4+ T cells sorted from blood. These receptors came from a man aged 18-30 years in good health. The CDR3 runs from the conserved cysteine through the conserved F or W. The D gene is left open where the match is weak. Clone size appears in some rows only: once, few, many, or a class for an expanded clone.

clone_size: -; d_call: TRBD2; cdr3_length: 16; j_call: TRBJ2-3; v_call: TRBV5-5; cdr3_nt: TGTGCCAGCAGCCCGGAAGGGGGGACTAGTACAGATACGCAGTATTTT; cdr3_aa: CASSPEGGTSTDTQYF
clone_size: -; d_call: -; cdr3_length: 17; j_call: TRBJ1-6; v_call: TRBV30; cdr3_nt: TGTGCCTGGAGGCCATTCGATATGCGGTCCTATAATTCACCCCTCCACTTT; cdr3_aa: CAWRPFDMRSYNSPLHF
clone_size: -; d_call: -; cdr3_length: 17; j_call: TRBJ2-1; v_call: TRBV18; cdr3_nt: TGTGCCAGCTCACCACCCCTCCGCGGTGGACCTAACAATGAGCAGTTCTTC; cdr3_aa: CASSPPLRGGPNNEQFF
clone_size: few; d_call: -; cdr3_length: 14; j_call: TRBJ1-1; v_call: TRBV10-3; cdr3_nt: TGTGCCATCACCCCCCGGGGATTAGGAACTGAAGCTTTCTTT; cdr3_aa: CAITPRGLGTEAFF
clone_size: -; d_call: -; cdr3_length: 14; j_call: TRBJ1-3; v_call: TRBV19; cdr3_nt: TGTGCCAGTAGAGCAGGGACTTCGGGAAACACCATATATTTT; cdr3_aa: CASRAGTSGNTIYF
clone_size: -; d_call: -; cdr3_length: 13; j_call: TRBJ2-7; v_call: TRBV11-2; cdr3_nt: TGTGCCAGCAGCTTAGAGGGGGGGCGCGAGCAGTACTTC; cdr3_aa: CASSLEGGREQYF
clone_size: -; d_call: -; cdr3_length: 13; j_call: TRBJ2-7; v_call: TRBV4-1; cdr3_nt: TGCGCCAGCAGCCAAGGTGTCGGCTACGAGCAGTACTTC; cdr3_aa: CASSQGVGYEQYF
clone_size: -; d_call: -; cdr3_length: 14; j_call: TRBJ2-7; v_call: TRBV2; cdr3_nt: TGTGCCAGCAGTGAGGTCTCAGGGGTGGGGGAGCAGTACTTC; cdr3_aa: CASSEVSGVGEQYF
clone_size: -; d_call: -; cdr3_length: 16; j_call: TRBJ1-5; v_call: TRBV19; cdr3_nt: TGTGCCAGTAGTATAAACTCAGGGGAAATCAATCAGCCCCAGCATTTT; cdr3_aa: CASSINSGEINQPQHF
clone_size: -; d_call: -; cdr3_length: 15; j_call: TRBJ1-3; v_call: TRBV7-2; cdr3_nt: TGTGCCAGCAGCTTAGGGGTGTTCTCTGGAAACACCATATATTTT; cdr3_aa: CASSLGVFSGNTIYF
clone_size: -; d_call: -; cdr3_length: 15; j_call: TRBJ1-6; v_call: TRBV10-3; cdr3_nt: TGTGCCATCAGGTCCGCGGACGGACCTAATTCACCCCTCCACTTT; cdr3_aa: CAIRSADGPNSPLHF
clone_size: few; d_call: TRBD1; cdr3_length: 16; j_call: TRBJ1-2; v_call: TRBV9; cdr3_nt: TGTGCCAGCAGCGTAGGGGTGGCGGGACAGAGCTATGGCTACACCTTC; cdr3_aa: CASSVGVAGQSYGYTF
clone_size: -; d_call: -; cdr3_length: 16; j_call: TRBJ1-3; v_call: TRBV6-4; cdr3_nt: TGTGCCAGCAGTCTTATGGGGGGCAAGCCCGGAAACACCATATATTTT; cdr3_aa: CASSLMGGKPGNTIYF
clone_size: -; d_call: -; cdr3_length: 12; j_call: TRBJ2-7; v_call: TRBV29-1; cdr3_nt: TGCAGCGTTGCAGAAGTTGGATACGAGCAGTACTTC; cdr3_aa: CSVAEVGYEQYF
clone_size: few; d_call: -; cdr3_length: 13; j_call: TRBJ1-5; v_call: TRBV7-2; cdr3_nt: TGTGCCAGCAGCTTCAGGGTCAATCAGCCCCAGCATTTT; cdr3_aa: CASSFRVNQPQHF
clone_size: -; d_call: -; cdr3_length: 14; j_call: TRBJ1-1; v_call: TRBV19; cdr3_nt: TGTGCCAGTAGTAACGGACAGAAGAACACTGAAGCTTTCTTT; cdr3_aa: CASSNGQKNTEAFF
clone_size: -; d_call: TRBD1; cdr3_length: 17; j_call: TRBJ2-6; v_call: TRBV6-4; cdr3_nt: TGTGCCAGCATTACCCGGGACAGATACTCTGGGGCCAACGTCCTGACTTTC; cdr3_aa: CASITRDRYSGANVLTF
clone_size: -; d_call: -; cdr3_length: 15; j_call: TRBJ2-7; v_call: TRBV5-1; cdr3_nt: TGCGCCAGCAGCTTTGCAGGGGACCCAATGGACGAGCAGTACTTC; cdr3_aa: CASSFAGDPMDEQYF
clone_size: -; d_call: -; cdr3_length: 14; j_call: TRBJ2-2; v_call: TRBV11-2; cdr3_nt: TGTGCCAGCAGCTTAGATCTGTCCGGCGGGGAGCTGTTTTTT; cdr3_aa: CASSLDLSGGELFF
clone_size: -; d_call: -; cdr3_length: 13; j_call: TRBJ1-1; v_call: TRBV4-3; cdr3_nt: TGCGCCAGCAGTCGGGGATCGGACACTGAAGCTTTCTTT; cdr3_aa: CASSRGSDTEAFF
clone_size: -; d_call: TRBD1; cdr3_length: 17; j_call: TRBJ2-6; v_call: TRBV7-9; cdr3_nt: TGTGCCAGCTTCCACCCGCAGGGGGCATCCGGGGCCAACGTCCTGACTTTC; cdr3_aa: CASFHPQGASGANVLTF
clone_size: -; d_call: TRBD2; cdr3_length: 16; j_call: TRBJ2-2; v_call: TRBV7-2; cdr3_nt: TGTGCCAGCAGCCTCGTCAGTCTAGCGGGATCCGGGGAGCTGTTTTTT; cdr3_aa: CASSLVSLAGSGELFF
clone_size: -; d_call: -; cdr3_length: 16; j_call: TRBJ2-7; v_call: TRBV7-6; cdr3_nt: TGTGCCAGCAGCTGTCCCCTCGAAAGGGTAATCTACGAGCAGTACTTC; cdr3_aa: CASSCPLERVIYEQYF
clone_size: -; d_call: -; cdr3_length: 14; j_call: TRBJ1-2; v_call: TRBV5-4; cdr3_nt: TGTGCCAGCAGCTTGAGGTCACTAAACTATGGCTACACCTTC; cdr3_aa: CASSLRSLNYGYTF
clone_size: -; d_call: TRBD1; cdr3_length: 12; j_call: TRBJ1-4; v_call: TRBV2; cdr3_nt: TGTGCCAGCAAGGGACAGGGGGAAAAACTGTTTTTT; cdr3_aa: CASKGQGEKLFF
clone_size: -; d_call: -; cdr3_length: 12; j_call: TRBJ2-1; v_call: TRBV7-9; cdr3_nt: TGTGCCAGCAGCTTAGAAGGGGGTGAGCAGTTCTTC; cdr3_aa: CASSLEGGEQFF
clone_size: -; d_call: -; cdr3_length: 15; j_call: TRBJ2-7; v_call: TRBV18; cdr3_nt: TGTGCCAGCTCACGGCCAGGGGGGGACTCCTACGAGCAGTACTTC; cdr3_aa: CASSRPGGDSYEQYF
clone_size: -; d_call: TRBD1; cdr3_length: 16; j_call: TRBJ2-7; v_call: TRBV7-8; cdr3_nt: TGTGCCAGCAGCTTAGGGGGGAGACAGGGCGACTACGAGCAGTACTTC; cdr3_aa: CASSLGGRQGDYEQYF
clone_size: -; d_call: TRBD1; cdr3_length: 15; j_call: TRBJ2-7; v_call: TRBV19; cdr3_nt: TGTGCCAGTAGTATAGAAGGCAGGGGGTCCTACGAGCAGTACTTC; cdr3_aa: CASSIEGRGSYEQYF
clone_size: -; d_call: -; cdr3_length: 12; j_call: TRBJ1-4; v_call: TRBV30; cdr3_nt: TGTGCCTGGAGTAAGAGGGATGAAAAACTGTTTTTT; cdr3_aa: CAWSKRDEKLFF
clone_size: -; d_call: TRBD1; cdr3_length: 16; j_call: TRBJ2-3; v_call: TRBV5-4; cdr3_nt: TGTGCCAGCAGCTTGGTGGGACAGGGGGATAGTTATACGCAGTATTTT; cdr3_aa: CASSLVGQGDSYTQYF
clone_size: -; d_call: -; cdr3_length: 16; j_call: TRBJ1-6; v_call: TRBV6-1; cdr3_nt: TGTGCCAGCAGTGATGATTACAGGGCCGCGAATTCACCCCTCCACTTT; cdr3_aa: CASSDDYRAANSPLHF
clone_size: -; d_call: TRBD2; cdr3_length: 18; j_call: TRBJ2-7; v_call: TRBV7-8; cdr3_nt: TGTGCCAGCAGCTTTATCCCACGGAGTGGCGGGGGGGGCTACGAGCAGTACTTC; cdr3_aa: CASSFIPRSGGGGYEQYF
clone_size: -; d_call: TRBD1; cdr3_length: 15; j_call: TRBJ1-2; v_call: TRBV19; cdr3_nt: TGTGCCAGTAGCCCAGACAGGGGAGATAACTATGGCTACACCTTC; cdr3_aa: CASSPDRGDNYGYTF
clone_size: few; d_call: TRBD1; cdr3_length: 15; j_call: TRBJ1-5; v_call: TRBV6-5; cdr3_nt: TGTGCCAGCAGTTATTCCCCCAGGGGGGTCCAGCCCCAGCATTTT; cdr3_aa: CASSYSPRGVQPQHF
clone_size: few; d_call: -; cdr3_length: 16; j_call: TRBJ2-1; v_call: TRBV5-4; cdr3_nt: TGTGCCAGCAGCTTGAGTGCCTATTATTCACCGGGTGAGCAGTTCTTC; cdr3_aa: CASSLSAYYSPGEQFF
clone_size: once; d_call: -; cdr3_length: 11; j_call: TRBJ2-1; v_call: TRBV6-5; cdr3_nt: TGTGCCAGTTCAAGACTCAATGAGCAGTTCTTC; cdr3_aa: CASSRLNEQFF
clone_size: few; d_call: TRBD2; cdr3_length: 15; j_call: TRBJ2-1; v_call: TRBV5-1; cdr3_nt: TGCGCCAGCAGCTCGACTAGCCCTGCCTACAATGAGCAGTTCTTC; cdr3_aa: CASSSTSPAYNEQFF
clone_size: once; d_call: TRBD2; cdr3_length: 16; j_call: TRBJ2-1; v_call: TRBV7-8; cdr3_nt: TGTGCCACAGGACTAGCGGGAGGGAGCTCCTACAATGAGCAGTTCTTC; cdr3_aa: CATGLAGGSSYNEQFF
clone_size: -; d_call: -; cdr3_length: 13; j_call: TRBJ1-2; v_call: TRBV7-2; cdr3_nt: TGTGCCAGCAGCCAGGACGGCCTCTATGGCTACACCTTC; cdr3_aa: CASSQDGLYGYTF
clone_size: -; d_call: -; cdr3_length: 16; j_call: TRBJ2-1; v_call: TRBV11-3; cdr3_nt: TGTGCCAGCAGCTTAAAGGGGCGGCTCTCCTACAATGAGCAGTTCTTC; cdr3_aa: CASSLKGRLSYNEQFF
clone_size: -; d_call: TRBD2; cdr3_length: 14; j_call: TRBJ2-3; v_call: TRBV6-6; cdr3_nt: TGTGCCAGCAGACAGGGCCCGGGGGGGGATACGCAGTATTTT; cdr3_aa: CASRQGPGGDTQYF
clone_size: -; d_call: TRBD1; cdr3_length: 15; j_call: TRBJ1-2; v_call: TRBV7-9; cdr3_nt: TGTGCCAGCAGCCCGAGACAGGGGGGTAACTATGGCTACACCTTC; cdr3_aa: CASSPRQGGNYGYTF
clone_size: -; d_call: -; cdr3_length: 14; j_call: TRBJ1-1; v_call: TRBV7-2; cdr3_nt: TGTGCCAGCAGCTTAGTGGTTTCGGCTCCTGAAGCTTTCTTT; cdr3_aa: CASSLVVSAPEAFF
clone_size: -; d_call: -; cdr3_length: 16; j_call: TRBJ1-3; v_call: TRBV5-6; cdr3_nt: TGTGCCAGCAGCCGTCGACAGGACCCCTCTGGAAACACCATATATTTT; cdr3_aa: CASSRRQDPSGNTIYF
clone_size: -; d_call: -; cdr3_length: 12; j_call: TRBJ2-7; v_call: TRBV6-5; cdr3_nt: TGTGCCAGCAGTCTGACAGTCTACGAGCAGTACTTC; cdr3_aa: CASSLTVYEQYF
clone_size: -; d_call: -; cdr3_length: 16; j_call: TRBJ2-3; v_call: TRBV4-1; cdr3_nt: TGCGCCAGCAGCCAAAAAGATAGAGGTAGCACAGATACGCAGTATTTT; cdr3_aa: CASSQKDRGSTDTQYF
clone_size: once; d_call: -; cdr3_length: 14; j_call: TRBJ1-2; v_call: TRBV25-1; cdr3_nt: TGTGCCAGCAGTGTACCGGGCCCTACTATTGGCTACACCTTC; cdr3_aa: CASSVPGPTIGYTF
clone_size: -; d_call: -; cdr3_length: 14; j_call: TRBJ1-5; v_call: TRBV21-1; cdr3_nt: TGTGCCTATGGCCTGGGGGGAGGGAATCAGCCCCAGCATTTT; cdr3_aa: CAYGLGGGNQPQHF
clone_size: -; d_call: -; cdr3_length: 15; j_call: TRBJ2-1; v_call: TRBV7-2; cdr3_nt: TGTGCCAGCAGCCCACCGGGGGTTGAAGGCTATGAGCAGTTCTTC; cdr3_aa: CASSPPGVEGYEQFF
clone_size: -; d_call: -; cdr3_length: 17; j_call: TRBJ1-4; v_call: TRBV5-1; cdr3_nt: TGCGCCAGCAGCTTGGAGACGAAGGGGTCCCAGCGGGAAAAACTGTTTTTT; cdr3_aa: CASSLETKGSQREKLFF
clone_size: -; d_call: -; cdr3_length: 12; j_call: TRBJ1-1; v_call: TRBV18; cdr3_nt: TGTGCCAGCTCGCCTCGGGGAGGTGAAGCTTTCTTT; cdr3_aa: CASSPRGGEAFF